This record covers a single T cell receptor beta chain. The entry originates in a study of blood T cell repertoires in COVID-19. Turning to the study itself: The samples span acute and convalescent COVID-19 from the United States, Italy and Spain. The analysed material was cDNA or gDNA that came from T cells, B-cell-depleted T cells, or PBMCs.

Trimming cost V 2 bases and J 2 bases, with 9 bases left between them. The CDR3 runs 14 residues. Germline V lookup: CDR1 MNHEY, CDR2 SMNVEV (reference sequence). In the authors' workflow: Reference gene primer amplification gave nucleated cell count estimates. TCRdb's table, derived via immunoSEQ multiplex PCR, lists solely in-frame clones and lacks some. Clone size and V and J calls were adopted from that table, with D and trimming inferred from the DNA. The sample lists approximately 58,000 clones; 90% were seen once. The sample consisted of peripheral blood. This clonotype was sampled from a human donor in a cohort sampled during active COVID-19. V and J are TRBV27 and TRBJ1-1; D is unresolved. The CDR3 DNA follows: TGTGCCAGCAGTTTAATGGCCAGTAACACTGAAGCTTTCTTT. Amino acids: CASSLMASNTEAFF.